These 25 T cell receptor beta chains were sequenced from one sample in a study of shared clonotypes between healthy human individuals. TCRdb's table, derived via immunoSEQ multiplex PCR, lists solely in-frame clones and lacks some. The sample consists of hundreds of thousands of clones, 90% to 97% of them appearing once. Naive CD8 cells were CD45RO-negative, positively selected for CCR7, excluding terminally differentiated effector memory CD45RA+ cells. Material: naive CD8+ T cells sorted from blood. Source of these receptors: a woman in her 30s in good health.

The chain combines TRBV23-1 with TRBJ2-3; D uncertain. TRBV23-1 is designated an ORF whose function remains uncertain. This CDR3 has 13 amino acids. With 4 bases removed from V and 7 bases from J, the gap between germline ends came to 12 bases. The CDR3 DNA reads TGCGCCAGCAGTCCACAATCAGGCCATACGCAGTATTTT. It yields the protein CASSPQSGHTQYF.

The chain carries TRBV10-3 and TRBJ2-3; no definite D call. CDR1 is ENHRY, CDR2 SYGVKD, per germline. Trimming removed 11 bases from V and 0 bases from J, with 18 bases in between. CDR3 size: 15 residues. The CDR3: CAATDRRMSTDTQYF. DNA for the CDR3: TGTGCCGCCACGGACCGGCGTATGAGCACAGATACGCAGTATTTT.

This clone was detected once. This chain joins TRBV7-9 and TRBJ1-5; D is unclear. There are 13 residues in the CDR3. CDR1 and CDR2 (germline): SEHNR, FQNEAQ (reference sequence). Trimming removed 5 bases at V and 4 bases at J, with 9 bases between. The CDR3 loop reads CASSPGSNQPQHF. CDR3 DNA sequence: TGTGCCAGCAGCCCCGGAAGTAATCAGCCCCAGCATTTT.

V and J are TRBV29-1 and TRBJ2-1; D is unresolved. The length of the CDR3 is 14 residues. The germline V and J ends were trimmed by 5 bases and 6 bases, with 17 bases remaining between them. The germline CDR1 and CDR2 sequences are SQVTM and ANQGSEA. The CDR3 sequence is CSVINTQVGNEQFF. DNA for the CDR3: TGCAGCGTTATCAATACCCAGGTAGGCAATGAGCAGTTCTTC.

V usage is TRBV7-2 and J usage is TRBJ2-1, with D hard to call. Germline V gene lookup returns CDR1 SGHTA and CDR2 FQGNSA. Between the trimmed V and J ends, which lost 1 base and 1 base, there was a span of 8 bases. The CDR3 contains 15 residues. The CDR3 DNA is TGTGCCAGCAGCTTAGTACAAGGGTCCTACAATGAGCAGTTCTTC. It is translated as CASSLVQGSYNEQFF.

V gene TRBV27 combines with J gene TRBJ2-3, with D perhaps matching TRBD2 (5 bases). Germline loops: CDR1 MNHEY, CDR2 SMNVEV (reference sequence). V was clipped by 6 bases and J by 2 bases, with 9 bases between them. The CDR3 extends over 13 amino acids. As DNA, the CDR3 is TGTGCCAGCAGCCACGGGATCACAGATACGCAGTATTTT. It specifies CASSHGITDTQYF.

This chain joins TRBV16 and TRBJ2-7; no clear D. From germline, CDR1 is KGHSY and CDR2 FQNENV. Trimming pared 7 bases from V and 5 bases from J, leaving 15 bases between. The CDR3 runs 13 residues. DNA of the CDR3: TGTGCCAGCACGCCCGATGCAGGCCACGAGCAGTACTTC. It translates to CASTPDAGHEQYF. Supplemented by reference TRBV16 and TRBJ2-7, the full variable domain reads GEEVAQTPKHLVRGEGQKAKLYCAPIKGHSYVFWYQQVLKNEFKFLISFQNENVFDETGMPKERFSAKCLPNSPCSLEIQATKLEDSAVYFCASTPDAGHEQYFGPGTRLTVT.

V gene TRBV5-1 combines with J gene TRBJ1-3; D uncertain. Germline CDR1 SGHRS, CDR2 YFSETQ. The CDR3 has 18 amino acids. Trimming pared 4 bases from V and 3 bases from J, leaving 23 bases between. In DNA form, the CDR3 reads TGCGCCAGCAGCCCTGGAACCGGGGTTGGCTCTTATGGAAACACCATATATTTT. Amino acid sequence: CASSPGTGVGSYGNTIYF. Complete variable domain (other parts from reference TRBV5-1 and TRBJ1-3): KAGVTQTPRYLIKTRGQQVTLSCSPISGHRSVSWYQQTPGQGLQFLFEYFSETQRNKGNFPGRFSGRQFSNSRSEMNVSTLELGDSALYLCASSPGTGVGSYGNTIYFGEGSWLTVV.

V and J are TRBV7-2 and TRBJ2-7, with 8 bases identical to TRBD1. The CDR3 consists of 15 residues. The V gene end was trimmed by 5 bases and the J gene end by 4 bases; junction bases not matched to a gene: 10. Germline CDR1 SGHTA, CDR2 FQGNSA. The CDR3 here is CASSHGQGRPYEQYF. In DNA form, the CDR3 reads TGTGCCAGCAGCCACGGACAGGGACGACCATACGAGCAGTACTTC.

The chain has TRBV4-1 and TRBJ2-7; TRBD1 matches 9 bases. V lost 3 bases, J lost 2 bases, and 8 bases stayed unmatched. The CDR3 runs 16 residues. Germline values: CDR1 MGHRA, CDR2 YSYEKL. The CDR3 DNA reads TGCGCCAGCAGCCAGGTCCCCGGGACAGGGACCTACGAGCAGTACTTC. Residues: CASSQVPGTGTYEQYF.

The chain links TRBV13 to TRBJ1-3, with a tentative D call TRBD1 (5 bases). The CDR3 has 14 amino acids. Germline V gene sequence: CDR1 PRHDT, CDR2 FYEKMQ (reference sequence). The V end lost 5 bases, the J end lost 2 bases, and 10 bases lay between the germline ends. The CDR3 bases are TGTGCCAGCAGCCGAGACAGTACTGGAAACACCATATATTTT. Translation gives CASSRDSTGNTIYF. Full variable domain (rest looked up from reference TRBV13 and TRBJ1-3): AAGVIQSPRHLIKEKRETATLKCYPIPRHDTVYWYQQGPGQDPQFLISFYEKMQSDKGSIPDRFSAQQFSDYHSELNMSSLELGDSALYFCASSRDSTGNTIYFGEGSWLTVV.

V is TRBV6-5 and J is TRBJ2-7, with TRBD1 identical over 8 bases. V dropped 4 bases and J dropped 5; count of bases not matched to a gene: 10. Germline CDR1 reads MNHEY; CDR2 reads SVGAGI. CDR3 size: 15 residues. The CDR3 DNA follows: TGTGCCAGCAGTTTTCTGTCAGGGGGCGCGGACGAGCAGTACTTC. Encoded protein: CASSFLSGGADEQYF.

The V gene is TRBV19, the J gene TRBJ2-7, with D perhaps TRBD1 or TRBD2 (5 bases each). CDR1 and CDR2 from the germline V gene are LNHDA and SQIVND (reference sequence). The CDR3 covers 14 residues. V was cut by 4 bases and J by 1 base, with 11 bases left in between. The CDR3 DNA is TGTGCCAGTAGTACCGGGACCGCTTCCTACGAGCAGTACTTC. Protein sequence: CASSTGTASYEQYF.

V usage is TRBV4-1 and J usage is TRBJ1-4; D is perhaps TRBD1 (6 bases). The CDR3 extends over 14 amino acids. Trimming took off 6 bases at V and 8 bases at J, with 16 bases between the two ends. Germline CDR1 is MGHRA and CDR2 is YSYEKL. The CDR3 DNA is TGCGCCAGCAGGGAAGGGGGGACTGGGGAAAAACTGTTTTTT. Protein sequence: CASREGGTGEKLFF.

The V and J genes are TRBV6-1 and TRBJ2-1, with TRBD2 matching over 9 bases. The junction had 3 bases not matched to a gene; V was cut back by 6 bases and J by 0 bases. This CDR3 spans 15 amino acids. Germline V gene sequence: CDR1 MNHNS, CDR2 SASEGT. The CDR3 DNA sequence: TGTGCCAGCAGAGTTAGCGGGAGCTCCTACAATGAGCAGTTCTTC. It specifies CASRVSGSSYNEQFF.

J is TRBJ2-7 and V is TRBV20-1; D not certain. The ends were cut back, 7 bases at V and 6 bases at J, with 10 bases in the middle. CDR1 and CDR2 from the germline V gene are DFQATT and SNEGSKA (reference sequence). The CDR3 has 10 residues. As DNA, the CDR3 is TGCAGTGTGGCGGAGCCCGAGCAGTACTTC. Amino acids: CSVAEPEQYF.

This chain joins TRBV5-1 and TRBJ2-1; 7 nucleotides align to TRBD2. The CDR3 loop spans 18 amino acids. CDR1 is SGHRS, CDR2 YFSETQ, per germline. Trimming took 0 bases from V and 4 from J; bases not matched to a gene: 13. Here the CDR3 reads CASSLAWNSGVGYNEQFF. The CDR3 DNA reads as TGCGCCAGCAGCTTGGCCTGGAACAGCGGGGTCGGGTACAATGAGCAGTTCTTC. Looking up the rest from reference TRBV5-1 and TRBJ2-1 gives the full variable domain: KAGVTQTPRYLIKTRGQQVTLSCSPISGHRSVSWYQQTPGQGLQFLFEYFSETQRNKGNFPGRFSGRQFSNSRSEMNVSTLELGDSALYLCASSLAWNSGVGYNEQFFGPGTRLTVL.

J is TRBJ2-2 and V is TRBV13; the D call may be TRBD1 or TRBD2 (5 bases each). The CDR3 has 17 amino acids. Trimming took 0 bases from V and 1 from J, leaving 12 bases between them. CDR1 PRHDT and CDR2 FYEKMQ come from the germline V gene (reference sequence). The CDR3 coding sequence is TGTGCCAGCAGCTTAGGCCTCGGGGCCCTGAACACCGGGGAGCTGTTTTTT. This encodes CASSLGLGALNTGELFF.

The sample holds one count of this clone. V usage is TRBV13 and J usage is TRBJ1-2; D is unclear. V was cut by 3 bases and J by 0 bases, with 8 bases left in between. Germline CDR1 PRHDT, CDR2 FYEKMQ (reference sequence). The CDR3 is 14 residues long. The CDR3 DNA is TGTGCCAGCAGCTTGCAAGGATCTAACTATGGCTACACCTTC. Amino acid sequence: CASSLQGSNYGYTF.

The rearrangement joins TRBV19 to TRBJ2-7; TRBD1 might be the D (5 bases). The V and J ends lost 6 bases and 2 bases respectively, with 8 bases between them. CDR1 and CDR2 (germline): LNHDA, SQIVND (reference sequence). The CDR3 runs to 12 residues. The CDR3 reads CASRDSTYEQYF. The CDR3 DNA reads TGTGCCAGTAGAGACAGTACCTACGAGCAGTACTTC.

The chain recombines TRBV13 with TRBJ2-3, with 8 positions matching TRBD2. In germline, CDR1 is PRHDT, CDR2 FYEKMQ (reference sequence). V lost 5 bases, J lost 2 bases, and 9 bases stayed unmatched. The CDR3 loop spans 16 amino acids. The CDR3 sequence: CASSPTSEGFTDTQYF. Here the CDR3 DNA reads TGTGCCAGCAGCCCGACTAGCGAGGGTTTCACAGATACGCAGTATTTT.

The V gene is TRBV19, the J gene TRBJ2-1, with D possibly being TRBD1 (5 bases). This CDR3 has 14 amino acids. The germline V and J ends were trimmed by 1 base and 4 bases, with 8 bases remaining between them. Germline V lookup: CDR1 LNHDA, CDR2 SQIVND (reference sequence). The CDR3 sequence is CASSIAAGYNEQFF. The CDR3 DNA is TGTGCCAGTAGTATAGCCGCAGGGTACAATGAGCAGTTCTTC.

The chain has TRBV27 and TRBJ2-3; 8 bases align to TRBD2. Germline V gene sequence: CDR1 MNHEY, CDR2 SMNVEV (reference sequence). After removal of 6 bases from V and 2 bases from J, the junction contained 7 bases not matched to a gene. The CDR3 is 15 amino acids. This CDR3 is CASSAGAGATDTQYF. CDR3 DNA: TGTGCCAGCAGCGCAGGAGCGGGAGCCACAGATACGCAGTATTTT.

The chain links TRBV27 to TRBJ1-1; D remains unclear. The V gene's germline CDR1 is MNHEY and CDR2 SMNVEV (reference sequence). Trimming took 3 bases from V and 11 from J, leaving 13 bases between them. The CDR3 is made up of 12 amino acids. DNA for the CDR3: TGTGCCAGCAGTTTGGACGGGCACCGGGCTTTCTTT. Protein sequence: CASSLDGHRAFF.

J is TRBJ1-5 and V is TRBV2; D is possibly TRBD1 (5 bases). V gave up 9 bases and J gave up 3 bases, with 18 bases separating them. CDR3 length equals 15 residues. Per the germline V gene, CDR1 is SNHLY and CDR2 is FYNNEI. The CDR3 sequence: CASKQPGVTNQPQHF. CDR3 nucleotides: TGTGCCAGTAAGCAACCGGGGGTAACCAATCAGCCCCAGCATTTT.